Presented here are 32 T cell receptor beta chains from one specimen sequenced in a study of blood T cell repertoires in COVID-19. Only in-frame clones appear in the TCRdb table, and some are missing; sequencing was by immunoSEQ multiplex PCR. This table has 200,000 to 300,000 clones, approximately 86% appearing once. The sample was peripheral blood. These receptors came from a human donor in a cohort sampled during active COVID-19.

The table lists this clone with a count of one. The gene calls are TRBV20-1 and TRBJ2-2; D ambiguous. Deletions cut 3 bases from V and 1 base from J, with 9 bases between. Per the germline V gene, CDR1 is DFQATT and CDR2 is SNEGSKA (reference sequence). The CDR3 is made up of 14 amino acids. The CDR3 spells CSASAPGNTGELFF. In DNA, the CDR3 is TGCAGTGCTAGTGCGCCAGGGAACACCGGGGAGCTGTTTTTT.

This clone was detected a few times. The J gene is TRBJ2-7, the V gene TRBV6-1, with a possible D match to TRBD2 (6 bases). This CDR3 contains 14 residues. Trimming took off 1 base at V and 7 bases at J, with 14 bases between the two ends. CDR1 is MNHNS, CDR2 SASEGT, per germline. The CDR3 sequence is CASSEVRTNGEQYF. CDR3 in DNA: TGTGCCAGCAGTGAAGTCAGGACTAACGGGGAGCAGTACTTC.

The chain recombines TRBV5-1 with TRBJ2-1; 8 bases map to TRBD2. J was trimmed by 4 bases and V by 1 base; bases with no gene match: 4. The germline V gene encodes CDR1 SGHRS and CDR2 YFSETQ. This CDR3 is built from 15 residues. The CDR3 loop is CASSLLTSEYNEQFF. In DNA, the CDR3 is TGCGCCAGCAGCTTGCTGACTAGCGAGTACAATGAGCAGTTCTTC.

The chain uses TRBV28 and TRBJ2-1, with a possible D match to TRBD2 (6 bases). The CDR3 runs to 15 residues. Trimming cost V 5 bases and J 6 bases, with 17 bases left between them. CDR1 and CDR2 (germline): MDHEN, SYDVKM. The CDR3 DNA reads TGTGCCAGCAGTCAAGGAGGGCCTTTTTCCAATGAGCAGTTCTTC. This translates into CASSQGGPFSNEQFF.

In its sample, this clone was seen once. The CDR3 here is CASSLRGPSYNEQFF. The CDR3 DNA is TGTGCCAGCAGCTTAAGGGGGCCCTCCTACAATGAGCAGTTCTTC. The J gene is TRBJ2-1, the V gene TRBV7-2, with TRBD1 matching over 7 bases. The germline gives CDR1 SGHTA, CDR2 FQGNSA. The CDR3 loop spans 15 amino acids. Trimming at V came to 2 bases and at J to 0 bases, leaving 1 base not matched to a gene.

This sequence joins TRBV4-1 and TRBJ1-5, with 9 bases identical to TRBD1. V lost 2 bases to trimming and J lost 6 bases; unmatched junction nucleotides: 5. Germline CDR1 reads MGHRA; CDR2 reads YSYEKL. This CDR3 contains 15 residues. DNA of the CDR3: TGCGCCAGCAGCCAAAGGACAGGGGACGGTCAGCCCCAGCATTTT. It specifies CASSQRTGDGQPQHF.

The V call is TRBV10-1, the J call TRBJ2-2; 9 bases are shared with TRBD1. This CDR3 has 16 amino acids. Looked up from germline, CDR1 is WNHNN and CDR2 is SYGVQD (reference sequence). The J segment lost 4 bases and the V segment lost 8 bases, leaving 11 bases of the junction unmatched. CDR3 in amino acids: CASATGTGLLTGELFF. CDR3 DNA sequence: TGCGCCAGCGCGACCGGGACAGGGCTTCTCACCGGGGAGCTGTTTTTT.

The chain is built from TRBV28 and TRBJ1-3; D is unclear. CDR3 length equals 14 residues. V gave up 1 base and J gave up 1 base, with 5 bases separating them. Germline CDR1 is MDHEN and CDR2 is SYDVKM. This chain's CDR3 is CASSLYTSGNTIYF. The CDR3 bases are TGTGCCAGCAGTTTATATACTTCTGGAAACACCATATATTTT. Full variable domain (remainder filled in from reference TRBV28 and TRBJ1-3): DVKVTQSSRYLVKRTGEKVFLECVQDMDHENMFWYRQDPGLGLRLIYFSYDVKMKEKGDIPEGYSVSREKKERFSLILESASTNQTSMYLCASSLYTSGNTIYFGEGSWLTVV.

J is TRBJ1-6 and V is TRBV9; D call uncertain. The CDR3 sequence is 15 residues long. The V and J ends lost 0 bases and 10 bases respectively, with 14 bases between them. CDR1 SGDLS and CDR2 YYNGEE come from the germline V gene. CDR3 bases: TGTGCCAGCAGCGTAGGCAGGCAGTCGGGATCACCCCTCCACTTT. Translated: CASSVGRQSGSPLHF. Supplemented by reference TRBV9 and TRBJ1-6, the full variable domain reads DSGVTQTPKHLITATGQRVTLRCSPRSGDLSVYWYQQSLDQGLQFLIQYYNGEERAKGNILERFSAQQFPDLHSELNLSSLELGDSALYFCASSVGRQSGSPLHFGNGTRLTVT.

The J gene is TRBJ2-7, the V gene TRBV10-1; D is possibly TRBD1 (6 bases). CDR3 length: 13 amino acids. CDR1 and CDR2 (germline): WNHNN, SYGVQD (reference sequence). Trimming pared 0 bases from V and 5 bases from J, leaving 8 bases between. CDR3 nucleotides: TGCGCCAGCAGTGAGTCGTGGGGGCACGAGCAGTACTTC. Translation gives CASSESWGHEQYF.

Only a few counts were recorded for this clone. The chain employs TRBV6-5 and TRBJ2-7, with TRBD1 identical over 9 bases. Germline V gene sequence: CDR1 MNHEY, CDR2 SVGAGI. The junction had 4 bases not matched to a gene; V was cut back by 2 bases and J by 2 bases. CDR3 length equals 15 residues. In DNA form, the CDR3 reads TGTGCCAGCAGTTACGGGACAGGGAGAACCTACGAGCAGTACTTC. Amino acid sequence: CASSYGTGRTYEQYF.

This clone was picked up one time. The chain is built from TRBV11-3 and TRBJ2-7, with TRBD2 as a possible D gene (6 bases). Per germline, CDR1 SGHNT and CDR2 YENEEA. V was pared by 0 bases and J by 0 bases, with 15 bases between. This CDR3 contains 17 residues. The CDR3 bases are TGTGCCAGCAGCTTAGATTGGAGGGCTGGAAACTCCTACGAGCAGTACTTC. Translating it yields CASSLDWRAGNSYEQYF.

This chain joins TRBV2 and TRBJ2-4; TRBD1 agrees at 12 bases. V shed 5 bases, J shed 7 bases, and the junction held 9 bases outside the gene matches. The CDR3 totals 16 residues. Germline V gene lookup returns CDR1 SNHLY and CDR2 FYNNEI. CDR3 sequence (DNA): TGTGCCAGCAGTTTTTCAGGGGACAGGGGGCTCAACATTCAGTACTTC. This gives the protein CASSFSGDRGLNIQYF.

The rearrangement joins TRBV28 to TRBJ2-3; TRBD2 agrees at 11 bases. CDR1 is MDHEN and CDR2 is SYDVKM in the germline V gene. CDR3 length: 15 amino acids. Unmatched junction bases numbered 2, after V lost 3 bases and J lost 3 bases. The CDR3 is CASSLASGGTDTQYF. For the CDR3, the DNA is TGTGCCAGCAGTTTGGCTAGCGGGGGGACAGATACGCAGTATTTT. The variable domain in full, with the rest retrieved from reference TRBV28 and TRBJ2-3, is DVKVTQSSRYLVKRTGEKVFLECVQDMDHENMFWYRQDPGLGLRLIYFSYDVKMKEKGDIPEGYSVSREKKERFSLILESASTNQTSMYLCASSLASGGTDTQYFGPGTRLTVL.

The V and J genes are TRBV6-1 and TRBJ2-5, with D possibly matching TRBD2 (5 bases). The V gene's germline CDR1 is MNHNS and CDR2 SASEGT. This CDR3 contains 14 residues. Trimming pared 3 bases from V and 4 bases from J, leaving 12 bases between. The CDR3 nucleotides are TGTGCCAGCAGTGACCCACTAGATGGAGAGACCCAGTACTTC. It encodes CASSDPLDGETQYF.

The gene calls are TRBV11-3 and TRBJ2-5; 10 bases match TRBD2. The germline V gene encodes CDR1 SGHNT and CDR2 YENEEA. The CDR3 length is 16 residues. V lost 3 bases to trimming and J lost 7 bases; unmatched junction nucleotides: 11. The CDR3 sequence is CASSLRTSGVEGTQYF. In DNA form, the CDR3 reads TGTGCCAGCAGCTTGCGAACTAGCGGGGTAGAAGGGACCCAGTACTTC.

The gene calls are TRBV24-1 and TRBJ2-2; tentative D call: TRBD1 (6 bases). Germline-derived CDR1 and CDR2 are KGHDR and SFDVKD. There are 13 residues in the CDR3. V lost 11 bases, J lost 2 bases, and 11 bases lay in between. The CDR3 is CAIRDKNTGELFF. The CDR3 nucleotides read TGTGCCATCCGGGACAAAAACACCGGGGAGCTGTTTTTT.

The CDR3 here is CASSQEIVRNTEAFF. CDR3 sequence (DNA): TGTGCCAGCAGCCAAGAAATAGTGAGGAACACTGAAGCTTTCTTT. This chain connects TRBV14 to TRBJ1-1; no clear D. This CDR3 has 15 residues. V dropped 0 bases and J dropped 1 base, with 9 bases sitting between them. CDR1 and CDR2 from the germline V gene are SGHDN and FVKESK.

This chain uses TRBV7-6 with TRBJ2-7; 7 bases are a match to TRBD1. Germline CDR1 reads SGHVS; CDR2 reads FNYEAQ. J was trimmed by 1 base and V by 0 bases; bases with no gene match: 3. This CDR3 comprises 15 residues. CDR3 nucleotides: TGTGCCAGCAGCTTAGCGGCAGGGGGATCCTACGAGCAGTACTTC. It is translated as CASSLAAGGSYEQYF.

The chain recombines TRBV29-1 with TRBJ2-7; perhaps TRBD2 as D (6 bases). V was cut by 4 bases and J by 5 bases, with 15 bases left in between. Looked up from germline, CDR1 is SQVTM and CDR2 is ANQGSEA. The CDR3 is 13 amino acids. The CDR3 DNA reads TGCAGCGTTGGCGGGGTTTCTAGGGACGAGCAGTACTTC. Translation: CSVGGVSRDEQYF.

This clone has more than one count but fewer than ten. The chain carries TRBV21-1 and TRBJ1-5; the D call of TRBD1 is as the table states it, not checked on the DNA. TRBV21-1 is tagged as a pseudogene. This CDR3 is 18 amino acids long. The CDR3 bases are TGTGCCACCGCTATTCCAAAACAGGGGCGAACGAGCAATCAGCCCCAGCATTTT. Translating gives CATAIPKQGRTSNQPQHF.

The chain uses TRBV11-2 and TRBJ1-3, with 8 bases fitting TRBD1. Germline-derived CDR1 and CDR2 are SGHAT and FQNNGV. Unmatched junction bases numbered 8, after V lost 6 bases and J lost 4 bases. CDR3 length: 15 residues. As DNA, the CDR3 is TGTGCCAGCAGACCCCCAGGGGGCGCCGGAAACACCATATATTTT. It is translated as CASRPPGGAGNTIYF.

V and J are TRBV6-5 and TRBJ2-2; D perhaps matches TRBD2 (5 bases). This CDR3 has 15 residues. Trimming pared 6 bases from V and 0 bases from J, leaving 11 bases between. The germline CDR1 and CDR2 sequences are MNHEY and SVGAGI. CDR3 residues: CASRGSGTNTGELFF. The CDR3 region has the DNA TGTGCCAGCAGAGGGAGCGGCACGAACACCGGGGAGCTGTTTTTT.

The chain has TRBV18 and TRBJ1-2, with 12 bases lining up with TRBD1. J lost 2 bases, V lost 3 bases, and 4 bases had no gene match. The CDR3 spans 16 residues. Looked up from germline, CDR1 is KGHSH and CDR2 is LQKENI. In DNA form, the CDR3 reads TGTGCCAGCTCACCTAAAGGGACAGGGGGCAACTATGGCTACACCTTC. It encodes CASSPKGTGGNYGYTF.

This clone was counted only a few times. This chain links TRBV15 with TRBJ2-7; D might be TRBD1 (5 bases). The V and J ends lost 0 bases and 1 base respectively, with 7 bases between them. This CDR3 is built from 14 residues. CDR1 is LNHNV, CDR2 YYDKDF, per germline (reference sequence). This CDR3 is CATSRDRASYEQYF. As DNA, the CDR3 is TGTGCCACCAGCAGAGACAGGGCTTCCTACGAGCAGTACTTC.

The rearrangement links TRBV5-1 to TRBJ2-1; 10 positions agree with TRBD2. V trimming: 4 bases; J trimming: 5 bases; junction bases outside the gene matches: 3. The CDR3 runs 14 residues. Germline CDR1 and CDR2: SGHRS and YFSETQ. As DNA, the CDR3 is TGCGCCAGCAGCCCTAGCGGGGGAAACAATGAGCAGTTCTTC. It translates to CASSPSGGNNEQFF.

This chain connects TRBV6-5 to TRBJ2-7, with D hard to call. The V end was cut by 5 bases, the J end by 0 bases, with 11 bases between. Germline V gene lookup returns CDR1 MNHEY and CDR2 SVGAGI. This CDR3 contains 14 residues. CDR3 sequence (DNA): TGTGCCAGCAGTAGAGATTTCCCCTCCTACGAGCAGTACTTC. Its protein product is CASSRDFPSYEQYF.

The rearrangement joins TRBV11-2 to TRBJ2-5; TRBD2 is a possible D gene (5 bases). The germline gives CDR1 SGHAT, CDR2 FQNNGV. The CDR3 length is 13 residues. Trimming cost V 6 bases and J 7 bases, with 15 bases left between them. The DNA of the CDR3 is TGTGCCAGCAGTTCCCCGAGGGCCGGGACCCAGTACTTC. Translated: CASSSPRAGTQYF.

This chain connects TRBV5-1 to TRBJ1-1; TRBD1 aligns across 7 bases. In germline, CDR1 is SGHRS, CDR2 YFSETQ. CDR3 length equals 15 residues. J gave up 1 base and V 4 bases, and 7 bases lay outside the gene matches. The CDR3 reads CASSPGTVQNTEAFF. DNA of the CDR3: TGCGCCAGCAGCCCCGGGACAGTCCAGAACACTGAAGCTTTCTTT. The full variable domain, in which reference TRBV5-1 and TRBJ1-1 provide the parts outside the CDR3, is KAGVTQTPRYLIKTRGQQVTLSCSPISGHRSVSWYQQTPGQGLQFLFEYFSETQRNKGNFPGRFSGRQFSNSRSEMNVSTLELGDSALYLCASSPGTVQNTEAFFGQGTRLTVV.

This clone has only one observation. The chain has TRBV9 and TRBJ2-1, with 8 bases aligning to TRBD2. Germline loops: CDR1 SGDLS, CDR2 YYNGEE. V was clipped by 0 bases and J by 4 bases; unmatched bases: 12. This CDR3 spans 18 amino acids. The CDR3 is CASSVVGVTSGLYNEQFF. CDR3 nucleotide sequence: TGTGCCAGCAGCGTAGTAGGGGTCACTAGCGGACTTTACAATGAGCAGTTCTTC. Complete variable domain (other parts from reference TRBV9 and TRBJ2-1): DSGVTQTPKHLITATGQRVTLRCSPRSGDLSVYWYQQSLDQGLQFLIQYYNGEERAKGNILERFSAQQFPDLHSELNLSSLELGDSALYFCASSVVGVTSGLYNEQFFGPGTRLTVL.

The chain is built from TRBV5-5 and TRBJ1-2; 8 positions match TRBD1. Germline trimming cut 4 bases from V and 1 base from J; bases unmatched to any gene: 3. Germline V gives CDR1 SGHKS, CDR2 YYEKEE (reference sequence). CDR3 length: 14 amino acids. DNA of the CDR3: TGTGCCAGCAGCCCGGGACAGGTTAACTATGGCTACACCTTC. This translates into CASSPGQVNYGYTF. Drawing the rest from reference TRBV5-5 and TRBJ1-2, the complete variable domain is DAGVTQSPTHLIKTRGQQVTLRCSPISGHKSVSWYQQVLGQGPQFIFQYYEKEERGRGNFPDRFSARQFPNYSSELNVNALLLGDSALYLCASSPGQVNYGYTFGSGTRLTVV.

The chain recombines TRBV7-9 with TRBJ2-1; D is undetermined. In germline, CDR1 is SEHNR, CDR2 FQNEAQ (reference sequence). The CDR3 sequence is 8 residues long. Trimming took off 5 bases at V and 13 bases at J, with 3 bases between the two ends. The CDR3 DNA sequence: TGTGCCAGCAGCCCTCAGTTCTTC. This translates into CASSPQFF.